This T cell receptor beta chain stems from a study of T cell repertoires in cytomegalovirus infection. As for the study in general: CMV epitopes, recently identified HLA-C-restricted and well-studied HLA-B-restricted, were used.

This CDR3 has 17 amino acids. The germline CDR1 and CDR2 sequences are LGHDT and YNNKEL (reference sequence). The germline V and J ends were trimmed by 2 bases and 0 bases, with 17 bases remaining between them. One entry per CDR3 protein, called by TCRdb with MiXCR from the reads. The repertoire holds under 850,000 distinct CDR3 sequences, with around 31% as singletons. Study observations and caveats: There were HLA-C-restricted CMV-specific TCR beta clonotypes dominating the ex vivo response. Cumulative frequency of public TCR beta families picked out carriers of CMV plus the relevant HLA.

Details on this clonotype: Its antigen is currently unknown.

This TCR came from a human donor in good health (CMV status not recorded). Some clones in this sample may be carry-over from other donors' samples. The chain has TRBV3-1 and TRBJ2-7, with a weak D call TRBD2 (7 bases). The sequencing here drew on cultured PBMCs, taken from culture after CMV antigen stimulation. The CDR3 loop is CASSQRGGGSYSYEQYF. The CDR3 DNA follows: TGTGCCAGCAGCCAAAGGGGGGGCGGGAGCTACTCCTACGAGCAGTACTTC.